These 9 T cell receptor beta chains originate from one sample sequenced in a study of T cells after yellow fever vaccination. One entry per CDR3 protein results from TCRdb running MiXCR on the 5' RACE reads. The table records approximately 140,000 distinct CDR3 sequences, approximately 7.7% of them present only once. The sample was CD4+ T cells sorted from PBMCs, taken 5 days after the yellow fever booster vaccination. The receptors were sampled from a man under 40 who received the YFV17D yellow fever vaccine.

There are many counts of this clonotype. The gene calls are TRBV20-1 and TRBJ2-1; 8 bases match TRBD2. The CDR3 is made up of 17 amino acids. Unmatched junction bases numbered 7, after V lost 0 bases and J lost 0 bases. Germline CDR1 reads DFQATT; CDR2 reads SNEGSKA (reference sequence). The CDR3 bases are TGCAGTGCTAGAGACCTTTTAAGCGGGAGCTCCTACAATGAGCAGTTCTTC. It specifies CSARDLLSGSSYNEQFF.

The sample holds many counts of this clonotype. This CDR3 reads CASSLYGGSGANVLTF. The CDR3, as DNA: TGTGCCAGCAGCTTGTATGGGGGCTCTGGGGCCAACGTCCTGACTTTC. The chain combines TRBV5-6 with TRBJ2-6; the D gene could be TRBD1 or TRBD2 (5 bases each). CDR1 and CDR2 (germline): SGHDT, YYEEEE. The CDR3 covers 16 residues. V was pared by 1 base and J by 0 bases, with 8 bases between. The full variable domain, with the rest looked up from reference TRBV5-6 and TRBJ2-6, is DAGVTQSPTHLIKTRGQQVTLRCSPKSGHDTVSWYQQALGQGPQFIFQYYEEEERQRGNFPDRFSGHQFPNYSSELNVNALLLGDSALYLCASSLYGGSGANVLTFGAGSRLTVL.

The table lists this clonotype with many counts. This chain connects TRBV20-1 to TRBJ2-1; TRBD1 matches at 12 bases. CDR1 is DFQATT and CDR2 is SNEGSKA in the germline V gene (reference sequence). CDR3 length equals 13 residues. In DNA, the CDR3 is TGCAGCGCCGGGACAGGGGGCTTGAATGAGCAGTTCTTC. Its protein product is CSAGTGGLNEQFF.

This clonotype was seen repeatedly, ten times or more. The CDR3 DNA reads TGTGCCAGCAGCCCCAATACCCACACTAGGATTTATGGCTACACCTTC. Residues: CASSPNTHTRIYGYTF. The gene calls are TRBV7-2 and TRBJ1-2, with D unresolved. With 5 bases removed from V and 5 bases from J, the gap between germline ends came to 21 bases. Germline CDR1 SGHTA, CDR2 FQGNSA. This CDR3 is built from 16 residues.

This clonotype was recorded many times. The chain employs TRBV10-3 and TRBJ2-4; the match to TRBD1 covers 8 bases. CDR3 size: 17 residues. Germline values: CDR1 ENHRY, CDR2 SYGVKD. V lost 6 bases to trimming and J lost 0 bases; unmatched junction nucleotides: 10. The CDR3 DNA reads TGTGCCATCAGCCCAACAGGGGGACAGCTAGCCAAAAACATTCAGTACTTC. This codes for CAISPTGGQLAKNIQYF.

This clonotype was seen only a few times. The rearrangement uses TRBV7-2 and TRBJ2-6; D gene unclear. The CDR3 runs 16 residues. CDR1 is SGHTA, CDR2 FQGNSA, per germline. Trimming stripped 0 bases from V and 0 bases from J, with 6 bases between. CDR3 in DNA: TGTGCCAGCAGCTTAGCCAGGTCCTCTGGGGCCAACGTCCTGACTTTC. It codes for CASSLARSSGANVLTF.

This clonotype appeared many times. The chain has TRBV5-1 and TRBJ2-5; unclear D gene. The CDR3 runs 13 residues. V lost 0 bases and J lost 4, with 7 bases in between. CDR1 SGHRS and CDR2 YFSETQ come from the germline V gene. In DNA form, the CDR3 reads TGCGCCAGCAGCTTGGGCGCCCGAGAGACCCAGTACTTC. Translating it yields CASSLGARETQYF. The entire variable domain, with the rest obtained from reference TRBV5-1 and TRBJ2-5, is as follows: KAGVTQTPRYLIKTRGQQVTLSCSPISGHRSVSWYQQTPGQGLQFLFEYFSETQRNKGNFPGRFSGRQFSNSRSEMNVSTLELGDSALYLCASSLGARETQYFGPGTRLLVL.

This clonotype was seen at least ten times. This sequence joins TRBV19 and TRBJ2-5; D is uncertain. This CDR3 contains 13 residues. Trimming stripped 1 base from V and 5 bases from J, with 8 bases between. In germline, CDR1 is LNHDA, CDR2 SQIVND (reference sequence). For the CDR3, the DNA is TGTGCCAGTAGTATAGGTACGCGGGAGACCCAGTACTTC. Amino acids: CASSIGTRETQYF.

This clonotype was observed many times. The rearrangement links TRBV7-2 to TRBJ2-7; 7 nucleotides match TRBD2. The CDR3 length is 14 residues. Germline-derived CDR1 and CDR2 are SGHTA and FQGNSA. Losses at the gene ends were 5 bases for V and 1 base for J; bases not matched to a gene: 5. CDR3 sequence: CASSPPGLSYEQYF. The CDR3 coding sequence is TGTGCCAGCAGCCCTCCGGGACTATCCTACGAGCAGTACTTC.